This TCR beta chain is drawn from a study of CD8+ T cells in alopecia areata. About the study: Dosing spanned 6 to 18 months on tofacitinib, then 6 months off drug. Findings and limits, study-wide: Resident alphabeta T-cell populations of normal skin are likewise subject to sequencing in scalp samples.

In alopecia areata patients, both lesional scalp punch biopsies and peripheral blood were collected. This clone is a singleton in its sample. Its antigen is undetermined. cDNA prepared by RNA extraction and subsequent reverse transcription served as the template for sequencing. Only in-frame clones appear in the TCRdb table, and some are missing; sequencing was by immunoSEQ multiplex PCR. The table shows 110,000 or so clones, with around two fifths occurring only once. V trimming: 4 bases; J trimming: 5 bases; junction bases outside the gene matches: 3. In germline, CDR1 is SGHDT, CDR2 YYEEEE. The CDR3 runs to 12 residues.

The receptor's source is a human donor with alopecia areata. What was sequenced was CD4+ T cells sorted from blood. J is TRBJ2-7 and V is TRBV5-6; TRBD2 agrees at 7 bases. In DNA form, the CDR3 reads TGTGCCAGCAGCCGGGAGGTCCACGAGCAGTACTTC. This translates into CASSREVHEQYF.